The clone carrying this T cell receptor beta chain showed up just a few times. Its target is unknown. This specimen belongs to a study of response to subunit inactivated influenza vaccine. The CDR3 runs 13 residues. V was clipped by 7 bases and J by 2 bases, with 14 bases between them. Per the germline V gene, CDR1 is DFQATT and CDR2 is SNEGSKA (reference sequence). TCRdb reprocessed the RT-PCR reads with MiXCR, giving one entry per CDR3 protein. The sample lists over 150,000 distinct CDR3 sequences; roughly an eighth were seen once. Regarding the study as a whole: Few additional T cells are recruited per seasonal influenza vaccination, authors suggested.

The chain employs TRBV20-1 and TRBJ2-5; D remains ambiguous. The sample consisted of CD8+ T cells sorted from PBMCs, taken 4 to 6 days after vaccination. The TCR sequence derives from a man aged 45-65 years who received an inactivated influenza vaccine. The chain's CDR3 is CSVELQVQETQYF. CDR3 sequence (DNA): TGCAGTGTAGAACTTCAGGTTCAAGAGACCCAGTACTTC.